This TCR beta chain was retrieved from a study of blood T cell repertoires in COVID-19. This table comes from immunoSEQ multiplex PCR, and its TCRdb copy is limited to in-frame clones, with some not included. The sample consists of 210,000 or so clones, 65% to 85% of them appearing once. CDR1 is KGHSH, CDR2 LQKENI, per germline. The V gene lost 5 bases and the J gene lost 2 bases, with 9 bases spanning the gap. This CDR3 is 13 amino acids long. The source is a young man with acute COVID-19. Sequenced input: PBMCs or T cells enriched from blood (not recorded which). The J gene is TRBJ1-1, the V gene TRBV18, with D unresolved. CDR3: CASSANSNTEAFF. In nucleotides, the CDR3 is TGTGCCAGCTCAGCGAACTCAAACACTGAAGCTTTCTTT.